Each of the 19 T cell receptor beta chains below was sequenced from the same sample in a study of Graves' ophthalmopathy and Graves' hyperthyroidism. Amplification from RNA transcripts yielded the TCR beta CDR3 regions. HTBI primers were employed in first-round RT-PCR, then a second-round multiplex PCR followed. TCRdb reanalysed the multiplex PCR reads using MiXCR and keeps one entry per CDR3 protein. Here the sample spans approximately 1.2 million distinct CDR3 sequences, 35% to 45% being singletons. The sequenced sample was peripheral blood or thyroid tissue (not recorded which). Source of these receptors: an adult man with Graves' hyperthyroidism.

Of note for this clonotype: Being one base from a much bigger clone, this may be a read error. The J gene is TRBJ2-7, the V gene TRBV9; D perhaps matches TRBD2 (7 bases). The CDR3 spans 14 residues. Germline CDR1 is SGDLS and CDR2 is YYNGEE. The CDR3 is CASGVGGPAYEQYF. Here the CDR3 DNA reads TGTGCCAGCGGCGTGGGGGGGCCGGCCTACGAGCAGTACTTC.

This clonotype was seen just once. This sequence joins TRBV10-3 and TRBJ2-7, with D possibly TRBD1 on 7 matching bases. This CDR3 comprises 15 residues. V was trimmed by 3 bases and J by 1 base, leaving 13 bases between them. Germline V gene data show CDR1 as ENHRY and CDR2 as SYGVKD. CDR3 sequence reads: CAISDRGDHSYEQYF. The CDR3 DNA is TGTGCCATCAGTGACAGGGGGGACCATTCCTACGAGCAGTACTTC.

This chain's CDR3 is CASGLAEGKETQYF. The CDR3 region has the DNA TGTGCTAGTGGTTTGGCCGAGGGGAAGGAGACCCAGTACTTC. The genes are TRBV12-5 and TRBJ2-5, with D perhaps matching TRBD1 or TRBD2 (5 bases each). Germline CDR1 LGHNT, CDR2 FRNRAP. Trimming took off 1 base at V and 5 bases at J, with 11 bases between the two ends. This CDR3 has 14 residues.

This clonotype appeared many times. This chain uses TRBV2 with TRBJ2-2; D may be TRBD2 (6 bases). V dropped 2 bases and J dropped 2 bases, with 9 bases sitting between them. The CDR3 consists of 15 residues. CDR1 SNHLY and CDR2 FYNNEI come from the germline V gene. The CDR3 loop is CASSEQGLNTGELFF. The CDR3 DNA is TGTGCCAGCAGTGAACAGGGACTTAACACCGGGGAGCTGTTTTTT.

This clonotype was seen repeatedly, ten times or more. The chain links TRBV7-8 to TRBJ2-7; weak D call: TRBD2 (6 bases). Trimming left V 3 bases short and J 4 bases short, with 13 bases between. Germline V gene lookup returns CDR1 SGHVS and CDR2 FQNEAQ. The length of the CDR3 is 14 residues. The CDR3 loop is CASSFVAEPYEQYF. CDR3 bases: TGTGCCAGCAGCTTTGTAGCGGAGCCATACGAGCAGTACTTC.

Concerning this clonotype itself: In this CDR3 the conserved last residue, phenylalanine or tryptophan, is missing, so a read error is likely. The CDR3 spells CASSSGQTYGYTL. The CDR3 nucleotides are TGTGCCAGCAGTTCGGGACAGACCTATGGCTACACCCTC. This sequence joins TRBV15 and TRBJ1-2, with 7 bases that match TRBD1. The CDR3 extends over 13 amino acids. The V gene end was trimmed by 10 bases and the J gene end by 4 bases; junction bases not matched to a gene: 9. CDR1 and CDR2 from the germline V gene are LNHNV and YYDKDF (reference sequence).

Turning to this clonotype: A junction end diverges from the germline sequence, so it may reflect a read error. The DNA of the CDR3 is TGTGTCAGCAGCTTTGGCAGGGGGAACACCGGGGAGCTGTTTTTT. Translation gives CVSSFGRGNTGELFF. The chain has TRBV11-2 and TRBJ2-2; TRBD1 is a possible D gene (6 bases). The CDR3 contains 15 residues. The germline V gene encodes CDR1 SGHAT and CDR2 FQNNGV.

The rearrangement uses TRBV29-1 and TRBJ2-5; 7 bases are a match to TRBD2. Judging by the DNA end, TRBJ2-4 fits better; the J call may be wrong. CDR3 length: 13 residues. CDR1 SQVTM and CDR2 ANQGSEA come from the germline V gene. The CDR3 nucleotides are TGCAGCGCCCTGGGAGGGGACAAAAACATTCAGTACTTC. This gives the protein CSALGGDKNIQYF.

The V gene is TRBV10-3, the J gene TRBJ2-7, with D possibly being TRBD1 or TRBD2 (6 bases each). Germline V gene sequence: CDR1 ENHRY, CDR2 SYGVKD. Trimming took 11 bases from V and 3 from J, leaving 23 bases between them. This CDR3 is 15 amino acids long. DNA of the CDR3: TGTGCCTCCCGCGGGGACAAGACACTTCTCTACGAGCAGTACTTC. Translation gives CASRGDKTLLYEQYF.

This clonotype was counted ten times or more. The chain couples TRBV29-1 to TRBJ2-7; no clear D gene. Germline lookup yields CDR1 SQVTM and CDR2 ANQGSEA. Trimming pared 5 bases from V and 2 bases from J, leaving 13 bases between. This CDR3 is 13 amino acids long. The CDR3, as DNA: TGCAGCGTTTACTCGGATCGGGCCTACGAGCAGTACTTC. Residues: CSVYSDRAYEQYF.

This clonotype is a singleton in its sample. The V gene is TRBV10-3, the J gene TRBJ2-5; D remains unclear. From germline, CDR1 is ENHRY and CDR2 SYGVKD. This CDR3 has 12 residues. Trimming left V 6 bases short and J 4 bases short, with 9 bases between. The CDR3 sequence is CAISRVVETQYF. DNA of the CDR3: TGTGCCATCAGCCGAGTCGTAGAGACCCAGTACTTC.

Regarding this clonotype: Sequence at one end of the junction differs from germline and may be a read error. The rearrangement links TRBV15 to TRBJ1-4; D uncertain. Germline CDR1 reads LNHNV; CDR2 reads YYDKDF (reference sequence). The CDR3 consists of 14 residues. This CDR3 reads CAASPRRMDEKLFF. The CDR3 nucleotides read TGTGCCGCCAGTCCAAGAAGGATGGATGAAAAACTGTTTTTT.

The genes are TRBV12-3 or TRBV12-4 and TRBJ2-7; 14 bases agree with TRBD2. With V trimmed by 7 bases and J by 3 bases, 14 bases remained unmatched. The CDR3 totals 18 residues. The CDR3 spells CASTQVGLAGDHFYEQYF. The CDR3 bases are TGTGCCAGCACCCAGGTGGGACTAGCGGGAGACCACTTCTACGAGCAGTACTTC.

This clonotype was counted ten times or more. The rearrangement uses TRBV3-1 and TRBJ2-7; a possible D gene is TRBD2 (6 bases). Germline CDR1 and CDR2: LGHDT and YNNKEL (reference sequence). Trimming stripped 4 bases from V and 2 bases from J, with 15 bases between. The CDR3 extends over 15 amino acids. CDR3 sequence (DNA): TGTGCCAGCAGCCCAACGCGGGACGTACCCTACGAGCAGTACTTC. This translates into CASSPTRDVPYEQYF.

Ten or more counts support this clonotype. The V gene is TRBV7-2, the J gene TRBJ1-1; D unclear. In germline, CDR1 is SGHTA, CDR2 FQGNSA. V lost 5 bases and J 1 base, leaving 17 bases between the germline ends. The CDR3 totals 16 residues. The CDR3 DNA is TGTGCCAGCAGCGCACATATGGGAACAGCGAACACTGAAGCTTTCTTT. This codes for CASSAHMGTANTEAFF.

This clonotype has ten or more counts. V is TRBV6-5 and J is TRBJ1-1; 8 bases fit TRBD1. CDR1 MNHEY and CDR2 SVGAGI come from the germline V gene. V lost 5 bases and J lost 5; bases outside the gene matches: 10. This CDR3 contains 15 residues. The CDR3 reads CASSKPGTGRTEAFF. DNA of the CDR3: TGTGCCAGCAGTAAACCCGGGACAGGTAGGACTGAAGCTTTCTTT.

This clonotype was seen repeatedly, ten times or more. This chain links TRBV12-3 or TRBV12-4 with TRBJ2-7, with TRBD2 matching over 8 bases. The CDR3 extends over 14 amino acids. V lost 6 bases, J lost 6 bases, and 10 bases stayed unmatched. CDR3 nucleotide sequence: TGTGCCAGCAGCTTAAGCGGGAGTAGGGGCGAGCAGTACTTC. This codes for CASSLSGSRGEQYF.

This clonotype has at least ten counts. The chain joins TRBV7-2 to TRBJ2-7; D is possibly TRBD1 (6 bases). Germline V gives CDR1 SGHTA, CDR2 FQGNSA. Trimming stripped 5 bases from V and 2 bases from J, with 13 bases between. This CDR3 region has 14 residues. The CDR3 sequence is CASSPRGSPYEQYF. CDR3 in DNA: TGTGCCAGCAGCCCAAGGGGGAGTCCCTACGAGCAGTACTTC. The whole variable domain, filled in from reference TRBV7-2 and TRBJ2-7, reads GAGVSQSPSNKVTEKGKDVELRCDPISGHTALYWYRQSLGQGLEFLIYFQGNSAPDKSGLPSDRFSAERTGGSVSTLTIQRTQQEDSAVYLCASSPRGSPYEQYFGPGTRLTVT.

This clonotype occurred many times. The chain is built from TRBV6-2 or TRBV6-3 and TRBJ2-6; 7 bases align to TRBD1. The CDR3 sequence is 15 residues long. Looked up from germline, CDR1 is MNHEY and CDR2 is SVGEGT. With V trimmed by 5 bases and J by 5 bases, 6 bases remained unmatched. The chain's CDR3 is CASSRDSLWANVLTF. The CDR3 coding sequence is TGTGCCAGCAGTCGGGACAGCCTCTGGGCCAACGTCCTGACTTTC.